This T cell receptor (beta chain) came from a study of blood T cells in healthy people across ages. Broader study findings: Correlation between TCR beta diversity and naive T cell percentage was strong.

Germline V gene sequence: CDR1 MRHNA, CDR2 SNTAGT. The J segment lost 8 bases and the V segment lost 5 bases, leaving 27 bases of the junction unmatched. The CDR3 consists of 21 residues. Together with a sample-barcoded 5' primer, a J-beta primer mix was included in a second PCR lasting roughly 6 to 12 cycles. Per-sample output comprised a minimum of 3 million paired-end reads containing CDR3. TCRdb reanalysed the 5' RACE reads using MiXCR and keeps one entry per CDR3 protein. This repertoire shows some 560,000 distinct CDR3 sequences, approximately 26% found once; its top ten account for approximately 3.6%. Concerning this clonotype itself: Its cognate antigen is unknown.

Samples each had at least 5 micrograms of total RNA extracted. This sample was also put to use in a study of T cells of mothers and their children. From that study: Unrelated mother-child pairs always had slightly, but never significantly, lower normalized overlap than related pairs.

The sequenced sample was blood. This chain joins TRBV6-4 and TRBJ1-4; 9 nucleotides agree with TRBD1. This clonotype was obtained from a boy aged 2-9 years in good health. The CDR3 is CASSHLRDRVEKGKLREKLFF. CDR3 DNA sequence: TGTGCCAGCAGTCACCTCCGGGACAGGGTGGAAAAGGGGAAACTTAGAGAAAAACTGTTTTTT.